The 20 T cell receptor beta chains in this list originate from one sample, sequenced in a study of blood T cell repertoires in COVID-19. The repertoire was sequenced with immunoSEQ multiplex PCR; TCRdb's copy has only in-frame clones and lacks some. The sample records fewer than 250,000 clones, 70% to 90% being singletons. Sequencing input: PBMCs or T cells enriched from blood (not recorded which). The receptor source for this set is a woman between 40 and 55 years old with acute COVID-19.

This chain connects TRBV12-3 or TRBV12-4 to TRBJ2-7; a weak D match, TRBD2 (5 bases). The CDR3 spans 12 residues. The germline V and J ends were trimmed by 7 bases and 7 bases, with 14 bases remaining between them. The CDR3, as DNA: TGTGCCAGCACCCCGGGGTCGGGAGAGCAGTACTTC. This gives the protein CASTPGSGEQYF.

This sequence joins TRBV30 and TRBJ2-3; D remains ambiguous. The ends were cut back, 4 bases at V and 1 base at J, with 18 bases in the middle. The germline CDR1 and CDR2 sequences are GTSNPN and SVGIG (reference sequence). The CDR3 has 16 amino acids. The CDR3 spells CAWTLSGGTRTDTQYF. CDR3 sequence (DNA): TGTGCCTGGACCCTATCCGGCGGAACCCGCACAGATACGCAGTATTTT.

The J gene is TRBJ1-5, the V gene TRBV27, with 7 bases aligning to TRBD1. The CDR3 consists of 15 residues. J gave up 7 bases and V 5 bases, and 11 bases lay outside the gene matches. The germline V gene has CDR1 MNHEY and CDR2 SMNVEV (reference sequence). CDR3 sequence reads: CASSPDRVQAQPQHF. As DNA, the CDR3 is TGTGCCAGCAGTCCCGACAGGGTCCAGGCCCAGCCCCAGCATTTT.

This rearrangement joins TRBV7-9 to TRBJ1-2; 10 bases align to TRBD1. Germline V gene lookup returns CDR1 SEHNR and CDR2 FQNEAQ (reference sequence). The CDR3 has 15 amino acids. J lost 10 bases, V lost 5 bases, and 13 bases had no gene match. This CDR3 reads CASSPDRGRGDDYTF. In DNA form, the CDR3 reads TGTGCCAGCAGCCCCGACAGGGGGCGCGGGGATGACTACACCTTC. Combining the CDR3 with reference TRBV7-9 and TRBJ1-2 gives the whole variable domain DTGVSQNPRHKITKRGQNVTFRCDPISEHNRLYWYRQTLGQGPEFLTYFQNEAQLEKSRLLSDRFSAERPKGSFSTLEIQRTEQGDSAMYLCASSPDRGRGDDYTFGSGTRLTVV.

The chain employs TRBV28 and TRBJ1-5; 7 bases map to TRBD1. The CDR3 totals 14 residues. J gave up 5 bases and V 6 bases, and 7 bases lay outside the gene matches. Germline values: CDR1 MDHEN, CDR2 SYDVKM. DNA of the CDR3: TGTGCCAGCAGACTAAGGGGGCGGGATCAGCCCCAGCATTTT. Translating gives CASRLRGRDQPQHF. Drawing the rest from reference TRBV28 and TRBJ1-5, the complete variable domain is DVKVTQSSRYLVKRTGEKVFLECVQDMDHENMFWYRQDPGLGLRLIYFSYDVKMKEKGDIPEGYSVSREKKERFSLILESASTNQTSMYLCASRLRGRDQPQHFGDGTRLSIL.

This chain connects TRBV30 to TRBJ1-2; 10 bases align to TRBD1. From germline, CDR1 is GTSNPN and CDR2 SVGIG (reference sequence). J gave up 4 bases and V 5 bases, and 16 bases lay outside the gene matches. The CDR3 totals 17 residues. The CDR3 here is CAWSSEWGGTGVYGYTF. The CDR3 region has the DNA TGTGCCTGGTCTTCGGAATGGGGCGGGACAGGGGTCTATGGCTACACCTTC.

This clone was observed once. J is TRBJ1-2 and V is TRBV28; D remains unclear. V was cut by 7 bases and J by 3 bases, with 9 bases left in between. The CDR3 has 12 amino acids. Germline V gene lookup returns CDR1 MDHEN and CDR2 SYDVKM. As DNA, the CDR3 is TGTGCCAGCAAAACAGCCCACTATGGCTACACCTTC. As protein: CASKTAHYGYTF.

This clone was picked up one time. This chain connects TRBV6-5 to TRBJ1-2, with D maybe TRBD1 (6 bases). The germline CDR1 and CDR2 sequences are MNHEY and SVGAGI. CDR3 length: 12 residues. The V gene lost 6 bases and the J gene lost 6 bases, with 11 bases spanning the gap. The CDR3 nucleotides are TGTGCCAGCAGGGGGGGGGCGGATGGCTACACCTTC. This codes for CASRGGADGYTF.

The chain combines TRBV5-1 with TRBJ2-1; 8 bases fit TRBD1. Germline V gene data show CDR1 as SGHRS and CDR2 as YFSETQ. The trim removed 3 bases at V and 8 bases at J, leaving 10 bases unmatched. The CDR3 is made up of 15 amino acids. As DNA, the CDR3 is TGCGCCAGCAGCTCTGGACAGGGTAGAGAGGATGAGCAGTTCTTC. Translation gives CASSSGQGREDEQFF.

The chain employs TRBV4-1 and TRBJ2-3; TRBD2 aligns across 7 bases. Unmatched junction bases numbered 12, after V lost 4 bases and J lost 2 bases. Germline assignment: CDR1 MGHRA and CDR2 YSYEKL. This CDR3 is built from 17 residues. The CDR3 coding sequence is TGCGCCAGCAGCCCGGGGTGGGGCGGGAGTAACACAGATACGCAGTATTTT. Protein product: CASSPGWGGSNTDTQYF.

The V gene is TRBV4-2, the J gene TRBJ1-4; D perhaps matches TRBD1 (5 bases). The V gene's germline CDR1 is LGHNA and CDR2 YNFKEQ. The V and J ends lost 3 bases and 5 bases respectively, with 10 bases between them. The CDR3 extends over 14 amino acids. CDR3 sequence: CASSQVDRNEKLFF. DNA for the CDR3: TGTGCCAGCAGCCAGGTCGACAGAAATGAAAAACTGTTTTTT.

The DNA for the CDR3 is TGTGCCAGCAGCCACCCCCTCCCTCTGACATGGGCTGACTATGGCTACACCTTC. Encoded protein: CASSHPLPLTWADYGYTF. V and J are TRBV16 and TRBJ1-2; unclear D gene. The germline gives CDR1 KGHSY, CDR2 FQNENV. The CDR3 sequence is 18 residues long. Trimming pared 3 bases from V and 3 bases from J, leaving 23 bases between. Drawing the rest from reference TRBV16 and TRBJ1-2, the complete variable domain is GEEVAQTPKHLVRGEGQKAKLYCAPIKGHSYVFWYQQVLKNEFKFLISFQNENVFDETGMPKERFSAKCLPNSPCSLEIQATKLEDSAVYFCASSHPLPLTWADYGYTFGSGTRLTVV.

The J gene is TRBJ2-7, the V gene TRBV19; 7 positions match TRBD1. CDR3 length equals 14 residues. CDR1 is LNHDA, CDR2 SQIVND, per germline (reference sequence). Losses at the gene ends were 6 bases for V and 0 bases for J; bases not matched to a gene: 5. The CDR3 sequence: CASSKDRVSYEQYF. DNA for the CDR3: TGTGCCAGTAGCAAAGACAGGGTCTCCTACGAGCAGTACTTC.

This rearrangement joins TRBV24-1 to TRBJ2-5, with 11 bases fitting TRBD1. The CDR3 runs to 18 residues. Germline V lookup: CDR1 KGHDR, CDR2 SFDVKD. Germline trimming cut 3 bases from V and 7 bases from J; bases unmatched to any gene: 15. The CDR3 sequence is CATSDGLGGTGGGGTQYF. As DNA, the CDR3 is TGTGCCACCAGTGATGGGTTAGGAGGGACAGGGGGAGGTGGGACCCAGTACTTC.

This chain uses TRBV18 with TRBJ1-1, with 9 nucleotides matching TRBD1. J gave up 4 bases and V 4 bases, and 10 bases lay outside the gene matches. Germline CDR1 and CDR2: KGHSH and LQKENI. The CDR3 extends over 16 amino acids. CDR3 bases: TGTGCCAGCTCACTTAACCGACAGGGGGAGAGCACTGAAGCTTTCTTT. It is translated as CASSLNRQGESTEAFF.

The V and J genes are TRBV10-2 and TRBJ2-7; 8 positions match TRBD1. CDR1 WSHSY and CDR2 SAAADI come from the germline V gene. J gave up 3 bases and V 6 bases, and 4 bases lay outside the gene matches. This CDR3 comprises 13 residues. As DNA, the CDR3 is TGCGCCAGCAGGCCCGGACAGGGCTACGAGCAGTACTTC. As protein: CASRPGQGYEQYF.

The V and J genes are TRBV19 and TRBJ2-2; D is unresolved. CDR3 length: 15 amino acids. The V end was cut by 8 bases, the J end by 2 bases, with 15 bases between. Germline loops: CDR1 LNHDA, CDR2 SQIVND (reference sequence). The chain's CDR3 is CASSLHILNTGELFF. The DNA of the CDR3 is TGTGCCAGTTCCCTCCACATTCTCAACACCGGGGAGCTGTTTTTT.

This chain uses TRBV13 with TRBJ2-5; 7 nucleotides agree with TRBD1. The germline gives CDR1 PRHDT, CDR2 FYEKMQ (reference sequence). V dropped 5 bases and J dropped 5; count of bases not matched to a gene: 5. This CDR3 spans 13 amino acids. The CDR3: CASSPLRGETQYF. The CDR3 bases are TGTGCCAGCAGCCCCCTCAGGGGGGAGACCCAGTACTTC.

The chain is built from TRBV19 and TRBJ1-5; TRBD1 agrees at 8 bases. The V segment lost 6 bases and the J segment 7 bases; nucleotides outside the gene matches: 8. The CDR3 sequence is 14 residues long. Germline V gene lookup returns CDR1 LNHDA and CDR2 SQIVND (reference sequence). CDR3 sequence reads: CASRHTGGEQPQHF. CDR3 nucleotide sequence: TGTGCCAGTAGGCATACAGGGGGAGAACAGCCCCAGCATTTT.

This chain uses TRBV10-3 with TRBJ2-1; D is possibly TRBD2 (6 bases). In germline, CDR1 is ENHRY, CDR2 SYGVKD. The germline V and J ends were trimmed by 0 bases and 12 bases, with 9 bases remaining between them. This CDR3 spans 12 amino acids. The CDR3 region is CAISESGDWQFF. DNA of the CDR3: TGTGCCATCAGTGAGTCGGGGGACTGGCAGTTCTTC.